The 16 T cell receptor beta chains given below trace back to one sample, sequenced in a study of immune reconstitution after stem cell transplant in scleroderma. TCRdb reanalysed the RT-PCR reads using MiXCR and keeps one entry per CDR3 protein. Altogether under 4,500 distinct CDR3 sequences are present, around 6% being singletons, with the ten largest covering roughly 14%. Sampling was carried out before or after autologous hematopoietic stem cell transplantation (not recorded which). The receptors were sampled from a female donor with systemic sclerosis.

This clonotype is deemed medium-sized (0.01 to 0.1%). The genes are TRBV20-1 and TRBJ1-4, with D perhaps matching TRBD1 (5 bases). Germline CDR1 DFQATT, CDR2 SNEGSKA (reference sequence). V was shortened by 4 bases and J by 8 bases, with 11 bases between the two germline ends. CDR3 length: 12 residues. The CDR3 DNA sequence: TGCAGTGCTATCGGCAGGGTGGAAAAACTGTTTTTT. Translating it yields CSAIGRVEKLFF.

Judged by abundance, this clonotype is medium-sized (0.01 to 0.1%). This chain joins TRBV6-1 and TRBJ2-7; D is unclear. The CDR3 is 11 amino acids. Germline V CDR1 and CDR2: MNHNS, SASEGT. Between the trimmed V and J ends, which lost 2 bases and 6 bases, there was a span of 5 bases. CDR3 DNA sequence: TGTGCCAGCAGTGAACTGCGCGAGCAGTACTTC. Its protein is CASSELREQYF.

This clonotype was detected a few times. The chain couples TRBV6-2 or TRBV6-3 to TRBJ2-1; TRBD1 matches 10 bases. J lost 4 bases, V lost 3 bases, and 9 bases had no gene match. The CDR3 runs 17 residues. CDR1 is MNHEY and CDR2 is SVGEGT in the germline V gene. The CDR3 nucleotides read TGTGCCAGCAGTTATGAAGGGACAGGGGCCTTTTACAATGAGCAGTTCTTC. The encoded protein is CASSYEGTGAFYNEQFF.

In this sample, this clonotype turned up a few times. The V and J genes are TRBV12-3 or TRBV12-4 and TRBJ2-1, with unresolved D. V lost 2 bases, J lost 9 bases, and 23 bases lay in between. This CDR3 has 17 residues. The CDR3 reads CASSLPPMGPHGGEQFF. Written as DNA, the CDR3 is TGTGCCAGCAGTTTACCCCCTATGGGCCCACATGGCGGTGAGCAGTTCTTC.

This clonotype has only a few counts. This chain uses TRBV5-1 with TRBJ2-5, with D unresolved. CDR1 and CDR2 (germline): SGHRS, YFSETQ. This CDR3 contains 15 residues. Trimming cost V 0 bases and J 5 bases, with 14 bases left between them. CDR3 residues: CASSLALGSSETQYF. CDR3 nucleotide sequence: TGCGCCAGCAGCTTGGCCCTGGGCTCAAGCGAGACCCAGTACTTC.

The J gene is TRBJ2-3, the V gene TRBV7-2, with D perhaps matching TRBD1 or TRBD2 (6 bases each). Trimming cost V 2 bases and J 1 base, with 13 bases left between them. The germline V gene has CDR1 SGHTA and CDR2 FQGNSA. The CDR3 contains 16 residues. CDR3 sequence reads: CASSLFPRGRTDTQYF. In DNA, the CDR3 is TGTGCCAGCAGCTTATTTCCTCGGGGGCGCACAGATACGCAGTATTTT. Full variable domain (missing parts from reference TRBV7-2 and TRBJ2-3): GAGVSQSPSNKVTEKGKDVELRCDPISGHTALYWYRQSLGQGLEFLIYFQGNSAPDKSGLPSDRFSAERTGGSVSTLTIQRTQQEDSAVYLCASSLFPRGRTDTQYFGPGTRLTVL.

This clonotype ranks as medium-sized. The genes are TRBV7-6 and TRBJ1-1, with TRBD1 matching 8 bases. The CDR3 loop spans 17 amino acids. Trimming cost V 6 bases and J 5 bases; bases outside gene matches: 17. CDR1 and CDR2 from the germline V gene are SGHVS and FNYEAQ. The CDR3 region is CASRNIGQGEDGTEAFF. DNA for the CDR3: TGTGCCAGCAGAAATATCGGACAGGGTGAAGATGGGACTGAAGCTTTCTTT.

Worth noting for this clonotype: This clone may be a read error of a much larger clone one base away. For the CDR3, the DNA is TGTGTCAGCAGTTTAGGGTTGGTCAAGATCGAGCAGTACTTC. Its protein product is CVSSLGLVKIEQYF. V gene TRBV12-3 or TRBV12-4 combines with J gene TRBJ2-7; D is unclear. This CDR3 is 14 amino acids long.

In this sample, this clonotype is medium-sized. The chain joins TRBV19 to TRBJ1-2; D remains unclear. V lost 6 bases and J lost 3, with 17 bases in between. The CDR3 contains 15 residues. In germline, CDR1 is LNHDA, CDR2 SQIVND (reference sequence). CDR3 sequence (DNA): TGTGCCAGTAGAAACAAAGCAGGTCAGGACTATGGCTACACCTTC. It specifies CASRNKAGQDYGYTF.

Relative to its sample, this clonotype is medium-sized. V usage is TRBV18 and J usage is TRBJ1-2, with D perhaps matching TRBD1 (6 bases). Germline loops: CDR1 KGHSH, CDR2 LQKENI. The CDR3 extends over 14 amino acids. V dropped 3 bases and J dropped 2 bases, with 10 bases sitting between them. The CDR3 here is CASSPTGANYGYTF. In DNA, the CDR3 is TGTGCCAGCTCACCGACAGGCGCCAACTATGGCTACACCTTC.

This clonotype is medium-sized (0.01 to 0.1%) in the sample. This sequence joins TRBV20-1 and TRBJ2-1; 9 positions match TRBD2. Trimming cost V 1 base and J 5 bases; bases outside gene matches: 6. CDR3 length: 15 residues. Per germline, CDR1 DFQATT and CDR2 SNEGSKA (reference sequence). The CDR3 loop is CSARGLAGSNNEQFF. CDR3 sequence (DNA): TGCAGTGCTAGAGGCCTAGCGGGGAGTAACAATGAGCAGTTCTTC.

By its share, this clonotype is hyperexpanded. The gene calls are TRBV27 and TRBJ1-2; D ambiguous. V shed 3 bases and J shed 4 bases, with 15 bases lying between them. CDR1 is MNHEY and CDR2 is SMNVEV in the germline V gene (reference sequence). The CDR3 contains 15 residues. The CDR3 spells CASSLFTDGRYGYTF. The DNA of the CDR3 is TGTGCCAGCAGTTTGTTCACAGACGGACGCTATGGCTACACCTTC.

The rearrangement uses TRBV5-1 and TRBJ2-7, with TRBD1 as a possible D gene (6 bases). V lost 2 bases, J lost 0 bases, and 9 bases lay in between. This CDR3 has 14 amino acids. Germline V gene sequence: CDR1 SGHRS, CDR2 YFSETQ. CDR3 sequence: CASSFGGLSYEQYF. Written as DNA, the CDR3 is TGCGCCAGCAGCTTTGGGGGCCTCTCCTACGAGCAGTACTTC.

By its share, this clonotype is medium-sized. The chain uses TRBV10-3 and TRBJ2-5; the D is unclear. V was shortened by 1 base and J by 1 base, with 4 bases between the two germline ends. The germline V gene encodes CDR1 ENHRY and CDR2 SYGVKD. The CDR3 contains 13 residues. The CDR3 loop is CAISEYGQETQYF. As DNA, the CDR3 is TGTGCCATCAGTGAGTACGGCCAAGAGACCCAGTACTTC.

This clonotype is labeled as medium-sized (0.01 to 0.1%). The chain links TRBV20-1 to TRBJ1-1; 8 nucleotides align to TRBD1. Per germline, CDR1 DFQATT and CDR2 SNEGSKA (reference sequence). This CDR3 has 14 residues. The junction had 5 bases not matched to a gene; V was cut back by 2 bases and J by 3 bases. CDR3: CSARRQGWDTEAFF. The CDR3, as DNA: TGCAGTGCTAGAAGACAGGGGTGGGACACTGAAGCTTTCTTT.

By its share, this clonotype is medium-sized (0.01 to 0.1%). The CDR3 DNA is TGCAGCGTCCGGGCGTTGGGCACAGATACGCAGTATTTT. Amino acid sequence: CSVRALGTDTQYF. The chain has TRBV29-1 and TRBJ2-3; D remains ambiguous. With 6 bases removed from V and 1 base from J, the gap between germline ends came to 11 bases. The CDR3 totals 13 residues. The germline CDR1 and CDR2 sequences are SQVTM and ANQGSEA.